The source of this TCR beta chain is a study of OX40 agonist ivuxolimab in advanced cancers. Regarding the study in general: Ivuxolimab, which targeted the costimulatory receptor OX40 (CD134), was an agonistic, fully human IgG2 monoclonal antibody. The paper reports the monotherapy dose-escalation portion (N of about 54 patients) of the phase I ivuxolimab trial. Patients were allowed to have had prior anti-PD-1, anti-PD-L1 or anti-CTLA-4 therapy, and 30% to 50% of the dose-escalation patients had previously received checkpoint inhibitors. Among the roughly 52 dose-escalation patients, some 19 had hepatocellular carcinoma, about 15 melanoma, 9 renal cell carcinoma and 9 head and neck cancer. Intravenous ivuxolimab was administered to patients every 2 weeks at six dose levels: 0.01, 0.1, 0.3, 1.5, 3 and 10 mg/kg. The point of sequencing TCRbeta in the periphery was to test whether ivuxolimab changed TCR sequence diversity and drove clonal T-cell expansion. Partial responses were achieved by three dose-escalation patients, of whom one had hepatocellular carcinoma and two had cutaneous melanoma. In the dose-escalation cohort, around four fifths of patients were male, and the mean age was 60 years with a range of roughly 20 to 80.

The research as a whole found: The antigen specificity of the peripheral T cells that underwent clonal expansion was not determined. After ivuxolimab, more expanded clones were found on average in CD8+ T cells than in CD4+ T cells. Low levels of normalized T-cell clonal expansion were also seen in some patients who did not respond. Clonal expansion of both CD4+ and CD8+ blood T cells was observed from baseline to week 6 at doses 0.1 to 3.0 mg/kg. In the 0.1-3.0 mg/kg groups, partial responders had among the lowest normalized peripheral clonal expansion, particularly in CD8+ T cells.

Details on this clone: The target of this receptor is not known. Base quality data are lacking; no much larger clone is found one base away.

Genomic DNA was isolated from the sorted cells so that the TCRbeta CDR3 region could be sequenced. TCRbeta CDR3 regions were sequenced using the immunoSEQ Assay. The table comes from immuneACCESS by way of TCRdb, which keeps in-frame sequences with V and J called. Part of the clones is missing from these tables; in studies checked, under half for an unresolved V gene and the rest for unknown reasons. The table for this sample lists 30,000 to 40,000 clones; approximately 90% of them were counted only once. Clones ranked in the top ten supply about 8.2% of the sample. V lost 6 bases and J lost 5 bases; the stretch between them is 13 bases long. CDR1 LNHDA and CDR2 SQIVND were looked up in the germline V gene (reference sequence). The CDR3 starts with the cysteine, ends with the phenylalanine, and has 13 residues. Only the CDR3 DNA is retained, 39 bases long and in frame from the first base. The trial excluded patients who had a history of autoimmune disease or who were on systemic immunosuppression. Peripheral blood for TCR sequencing was collected from all dose cohorts at baseline, on cycle 4 day 1, and on cycle 7 day 1. The samples were taken from a phase I, first-in-human, multicenter, open-label dose-escalation trial of ivuxolimab. Adults with locally advanced or metastatic head and neck squamous cell, hepatocellular, melanoma or renal cell carcinoma were enrolled in the trial. Before TCR sequencing, CD4+ T cells and CD8+ T cells from peripheral blood were sorted into separate populations.

This TCR was sampled from an adult with an advanced solid tumor such as melanoma, head and neck, liver or kidney cancer. Sample: CD4+ or CD8+ T cells sorted from blood, taken in a trial of the OX40 agonist ivuxolimab. This sequence uses TRBV19 and TRBJ1-2; confidence is insufficient to name the D gene. The nucleotide sequence is TGTGCCAGTAGCCGTTCTTGGATATATGGCTACACCTTC. This is translated as CASSRSWIYGYTF.